This TCR beta chain was documented in a study of blood T cells in healthy people across ages. Overall study results and limits: Age showed a roughly linear inverse relationship with TCR beta diversity per million T cells.

It was with a sample-barcoded 5' primer and a J-beta primer mix that a second PCR of roughly 6 to 12 cycles was run. Each cDNA molecule was tagged by a template-switch adaptor that had 12 random nucleotides. TCRdb passed the 5' RACE reads through MiXCR, listing each CDR3 protein once. Of about 930,000 distinct CDR3 sequences listed, almost 30% are singletons. Germline CDR1 is SQVTM and CDR2 is ANQGSEA. The CDR3 has 12 residues. V gave up 6 bases and J gave up 3 bases, with 11 bases separating them. This clonotype was seen more than once but under ten times. Its specificity is not known. The same data also contributed to another study, on T cells of mothers and their children. That study adds: Among related mother-child pairs, overlap was slightly higher than in unrelated pairs, though not significantly.

Sequencing input: blood. V is TRBV29-1 and J is TRBJ1-1; no clear D gene. The source of this sequence is a woman aged 40 to 50 in good health. The chain's CDR3 is CSVSILDTEAFF. As DNA, the CDR3 is TGCAGCGTCTCCATACTGGACACTGAAGCTTTCTTT.